This T cell receptor (beta chain) was observed in a study of cytomegalovirus exposure and HLA in healthy donors. Notes on the study in general: Earlier analysis looked at TCR beta V segments, and most were productive about 87% or about 30% of the time. Several of the most significant clusters were apparently associated with common viral pathogens in a later analysis.

This CDR3 has 16 residues. Germline CDR1 reads LGHNA; CDR2 reads YNFKEQ. V was clipped by 1 base and J by 10 bases; unmatched bases: 11. In nominal health when sampled, donors likely had unrecorded immune exposures nonetheless. Points on this clone: As yet, its antigen is unknown.

The PCR ran on 60 Vbeta and 13 Jbeta primers. The repertoire was sequenced with immunoSEQ multiplex PCR; TCRdb's copy has only in-frame clones and lacks some. The repertoire includes 90,000 to 110,000 clones, over 80% of them detected once, and under 6.5% sits in the top ten. This TCR was recovered from a man aged 18 to 35 in good health and CMV-seronegative. The sample comprised PBMCs. The chain has TRBV4-2 and TRBJ2-1; TRBD2 agrees at 9 bases. Here the CDR3 reads CASSQGDGREGREQFF. In DNA form, the CDR3 reads TGTGCCAGCAGCCAAGGCGATGGGCGGGAGGGCCGGGAGCAGTTCTTC.